Each of the 24 T cell receptor beta chains below was sequenced from the same sample in a study of blood T cell repertoires in COVID-19. TCRdb's copy holds only in-frame clones and misses some; the assay was immunoSEQ multiplex PCR. The sample has more than 100,000 clones; 70% to 85% are singletons. The sequenced sample was peripheral blood. Receptors were obtained from a human donor with acute or convalescent COVID-19. The donor label of this sample is uncertain.

The chain combines TRBV7-2 with TRBJ1-2; D gene unclear. The V end lost 4 bases, the J end lost 5 bases, and 14 bases lay between the germline ends. The CDR3 totals 14 residues. CDR1 and CDR2 from the germline V gene are SGHTA and FQGNSA. The chain's CDR3 is CASSSRIGLYGYTF. Written as DNA, the CDR3 is TGTGCCAGCAGCTCCAGAATAGGACTATATGGCTACACCTTC.

V usage is TRBV6-6 and J usage is TRBJ1-5; 7 nucleotides line up with TRBD1. The CDR3 has 16 amino acids. Germline V gene lookup returns CDR1 MNHNY and CDR2 SVGAGI (reference sequence). Unmatched junction bases numbered 4, after V lost 2 bases and J lost 0 bases. CDR3 DNA: TGTGCCAGCAGTTACCGACAGGGACCTAGCAATCAGCCCCAGCATTTT. Residues: CASSYRQGPSNQPQHF.

The rearrangement links TRBV7-9 to TRBJ2-7; TRBD1 matches at 7 bases. CDR1 is SEHNR and CDR2 is FQNEAQ in the germline V gene (reference sequence). This CDR3 has 15 amino acids. Trimming took 6 bases from V and 5 from J; bases not matched to a gene: 13. This chain's CDR3 is CASRPGLDRSNEQYF. Here the CDR3 DNA reads TGTGCCAGCAGACCCGGCCTGGACAGGAGCAACGAGCAGTACTTC.

J is TRBJ1-2 and V is TRBV28; 9 bases match TRBD1. Per germline, CDR1 MDHEN and CDR2 SYDVKM. With V trimmed by 11 bases and J by 9 bases, 10 bases remained unmatched. The CDR3 spans 12 residues. The CDR3: CAVGQGIVSYTF. For the CDR3, the DNA is TGTGCCGTAGGACAGGGGATCGTAAGCTACACCTTC.

V and J are TRBV3-1 (or the pseudogene TRBV3-2) and TRBJ2-3; TRBD2 agrees at 8 bases. This CDR3 is 16 amino acids long. Trimming took 4 bases from V and 2 from J; bases not matched to a gene: 8. The germline CDR1 and CDR2 sequences are LGHDT and YNNKEL (reference sequence). CDR3 in DNA: TGTGCCAGCAGCCGTCTGATAGCGGGGTCCACAGATACGCAGTATTTT. Translated, it gives CASSRLIAGSTDTQYF.

V and J are TRBV2 and TRBJ1-4; tentative D call: TRBD1 (5 bases). The V gene's germline CDR1 is SNHLY and CDR2 FYNNEI. V was clipped by 6 bases and J by 0 bases, with 11 bases between them. This CDR3 has 15 residues. The CDR3 coding sequence is TGTGCCAGCAGCCCCGGGACTTCAACTAATGAAAAACTGTTTTTT. Its protein product is CASSPGTSTNEKLFF.

This chain links TRBV5-1 with TRBJ1-1; 8 nucleotides line up with TRBD1. Germline CDR1 is SGHRS and CDR2 is YFSETQ. J gave up 4 bases and V 3 bases, and 5 bases lay outside the gene matches. The length of the CDR3 is 14 residues. CDR3 protein: CASSWNRGSTEAFF. Written as DNA, the CDR3 is TGCGCCAGCAGCTGGAACAGGGGGAGCACTGAAGCTTTCTTT.

This chain connects TRBV12-5 to TRBJ2-4; unclear D gene. The CDR3 is 14 amino acids. V was shortened by 3 bases and J by 0 bases, with 6 bases between the two germline ends. Germline CDR1 LGHNT, CDR2 FRNRAP. The CDR3: CASGLTLAKNIQYF. The DNA of the CDR3 is TGTGCTAGTGGTTTAACTCTAGCCAAAAACATTCAGTACTTC.

The V call is TRBV2, the J call TRBJ1-5; 8 bases are shared with TRBD1. V dropped 6 bases and J dropped 0; count of bases not matched to a gene: 7. Germline loops: CDR1 SNHLY, CDR2 FYNNEI. The CDR3 runs to 16 residues. The CDR3 loop is CASRRDRGTSNQPQHF. The DNA of the CDR3 is TGTGCCAGCAGGCGAGACAGGGGAACTAGCAATCAGCCCCAGCATTTT.

The chain carries TRBV4-1 and TRBJ1-1, with D tentatively TRBD1 (5 bases). The CDR3 spans 16 residues. The V end lost 1 base, the J end lost 2 bases, and 14 bases lay between the germline ends. Germline CDR1 MGHRA, CDR2 YSYEKL. Here the CDR3 reads CASSQGYAGINTEAFF. CDR3 nucleotides: TGCGCCAGCAGCCAAGGATACGCAGGGATAAACACTGAAGCTTTCTTT.

The table lists this clone with a few counts. The rearrangement joins TRBV28 to TRBJ2-7; perhaps TRBD1 as D (5 bases). In germline, CDR1 is MDHEN, CDR2 SYDVKM. Trimming left V 7 bases short and J 2 bases short, with 12 bases between. The CDR3 extends over 13 amino acids. For the CDR3, the DNA is TGTGCCAGCATACGAGACAGACCCTACGAGCAGTACTTC. Translation gives CASIRDRPYEQYF.

This clone was recorded at least ten times. This chain joins TRBV28 and TRBJ2-5; 7 nucleotides align to TRBD2. Germline lookup yields CDR1 MDHEN and CDR2 SYDVKM. V lost 6 bases, J lost 3 bases, and 4 bases stayed unmatched. This CDR3 has 13 residues. CDR3 loop: CASRPLAEETQYF. The DNA of the CDR3 is TGTGCCAGCAGGCCCCTAGCGGAAGAGACCCAGTACTTC.

The count of this clone is one. The identical CDR3 is also encoded by other nucleotide sequences in the sample. This chain connects TRBV18 to TRBJ2-3; D is ambiguous. This CDR3 comprises 11 residues. Trimming pared 3 bases from V and 6 bases from J, leaving 4 bases between. Germline CDR1 is KGHSH and CDR2 is LQKENI. The CDR3 here is CASSPSDTQYF. CDR3 nucleotides: TGTGCCAGCTCACCTTCGGATACGCAGTATTTT.

The V gene is TRBV6-5, the J gene TRBJ2-1; TRBD2 is a possible D gene (6 bases). Deletions cut 8 bases from V and 3 bases from J, with 17 bases between. This CDR3 has 15 residues. Germline V CDR1 and CDR2: MNHEY, SVGAGI. CDR3: CASLEGVSGYNEQFF. CDR3 nucleotide sequence: TGTGCCAGCCTGGAAGGGGTTAGCGGCTACAATGAGCAGTTCTTC.

The chain is built from TRBV30 and TRBJ1-1; D is ambiguous. V was clipped by 0 bases and J by 11 bases, with 13 bases between them. This CDR3 has 12 amino acids. Per germline, CDR1 GTSNPN and CDR2 SVGIG (reference sequence). The CDR3 loop reads CAWSVIATYAFF. Written as DNA, the CDR3 is TGTGCCTGGAGTGTAATTGCCACCTACGCTTTCTTT.

V usage is TRBV19 and J usage is TRBJ2-6; 10 bases map to TRBD1. This CDR3 has 17 amino acids. Trimming took 5 bases from V and 0 from J; bases not matched to a gene: 4. Germline CDR1 LNHDA, CDR2 SQIVND (reference sequence). This CDR3 is CASSGTGVTSGANVLTF. The CDR3 nucleotides read TGTGCCAGTAGTGGGACAGGGGTCACCTCTGGGGCCAACGTCCTGACTTTC.

The chain recombines TRBV9 with TRBJ2-1; 8 positions match TRBD1. The CDR3 spans 15 residues. CDR1 and CDR2 (germline): SGDLS, YYNGEE. The V segment lost 4 bases and the J segment 7 bases; nucleotides outside the gene matches: 10. The DNA of the CDR3 is TGTGCCAGCAGCCCTCGACAGGGGCCCAAAAATGAGCAGTTCTTC. Translated, it gives CASSPRQGPKNEQFF. The whole variable domain, remainder taken from reference TRBV9 and TRBJ2-1, is DSGVTQTPKHLITATGQRVTLRCSPRSGDLSVYWYQQSLDQGLQFLIQYYNGEERAKGNILERFSAQQFPDLHSELNLSSLELGDSALYFCASSPRQGPKNEQFFGPGTRLTVL.

The chain links TRBV19 to TRBJ2-3; D is uncertain. Trimming cost V 6 bases and J 1 base, with 8 bases left between them. The CDR3 totals 13 residues. Germline CDR1 reads LNHDA; CDR2 reads SQIVND (reference sequence). CDR3 sequence (DNA): TGTGCCAGTAGGGGCAAGGGCACAGATACGCAGTATTTT. This gives the protein CASRGKGTDTQYF.

Of note for this clone: Other DNA sequences of this sample code for an identical CDR3. V is TRBV9 and J is TRBJ1-1, with D perhaps TRBD1 (6 bases). CDR3 size: 15 residues. CDR1 and CDR2 (germline): SGDLS, YYNGEE. V was cut by 0 bases and J by 1 base, with 10 bases left in between. CDR3 loop: CASSVAPTGNTEAFF. The CDR3 DNA reads TGTGCCAGCAGCGTAGCACCGACAGGGAACACTGAAGCTTTCTTT.

The rearrangement links TRBV28 to TRBJ1-2; 8 bases match TRBD1. CDR3 size: 13 residues. Germline CDR1 MDHEN, CDR2 SYDVKM. V lost 7 bases and J lost 5; bases outside the gene matches: 6. CDR3 bases: TGTGCCAGCACAGGGGGCGCGAGGTATGGCTACACCTTC. Its protein is CASTGGARYGYTF.

V gene TRBV2 combines with J gene TRBJ2-4; no clear D gene. The CDR3 loop spans 14 amino acids. Deletions cut 7 bases from V and 0 bases from J, with 10 bases between. Germline CDR1 reads SNHLY; CDR2 reads FYNNEI. The DNA of the CDR3 is TGTGCCAGCAATAAAGTACTAGCCAAAAACATTCAGTACTTC. Translated: CASNKVLAKNIQYF.

The chain carries TRBV5-6 and TRBJ2-1, with D perhaps matching TRBD2 (5 bases). Per germline, CDR1 SGHDT and CDR2 YYEEEE. Trimming took off 4 bases at V and 10 bases at J, with 12 bases between the two ends. The CDR3 loop spans 12 amino acids. The CDR3 sequence: CASSKLANEQFF. In DNA form, the CDR3 reads TGTGCCAGCAGCAAGCTAGCAAACGAGCAGTTCTTC.

The J gene is TRBJ1-2, the V gene TRBV18; 10 positions agree with TRBD1. This CDR3 region has 17 residues. Germline V lookup: CDR1 KGHSH, CDR2 LQKENI. V dropped 1 base and J dropped 4; count of bases not matched to a gene: 9. Written as DNA, the CDR3 is TGTGCCAGCTCACCACTCGGACAGGGGGAAGCTGTCTATGGCTACACCTTC. Its protein is CASSPLGQGEAVYGYTF. Full variable domain (remainder filled in from reference TRBV18 and TRBJ1-2): NAGVMQNPRHLVRRRGQEARLRCSPMKGHSHVYWYRQLPEEGLKFMVYLQKENIIDESGMPKERFSAEFPKEGPSILRIQQVVRGDSAAYFCASSPLGQGEAVYGYTFGSGTRLTVV.

This clone was recorded at least ten times. This chain uses TRBV2 with TRBJ2-7, with TRBD1 as a possible D gene (5 bases). Germline CDR1 SNHLY, CDR2 FYNNEI. CDR3 length: 14 amino acids. V was clipped by 2 bases and J by 4 bases, with 12 bases between them. The CDR3 DNA follows: TGTGCCAGCAGTGAACAGGGATACGGATACGAGCAGTACTTC. Protein product: CASSEQGYGYEQYF.